This T cell receptor beta chain was sequenced during a study of T cells in Graves' hyperthyroidism and ophthalmopathy (dated by TCRdb to between 2017 and 2020). As for the study more broadly: Peripheral blood samples were taken at the time of initial diagnosis, prior to any treatment. Prospective prediction of ophthalmopathy was tested in an independent validation cohort consisting of roughly 19 hyperthyroidism patients and about 17 patients who later progressed to ophthalmopathy. Thyroid tissue and blood T-cell repertoires from six Graves' hyperthyroidism patients were also compared in the study. TCR V-J signatures able to tell the groups apart were searched for in a discovery cohort of approximately 95 patients, of whom 43 had Graves' ophthalmopathy and about 60 had stable Graves' hyperthyroidism. TCR Vbeta CDR3 sequencing of approximately 140 peripheral blood samples (fewer than 45 ophthalmopathy, 75 to 85 hyperthyroidism and approximately 17 progressor patients) is reported in the paper. Following sampling, methimazole starting at 30 mg daily was given to hyperthyroidism patients, and high-dose intravenous methylprednisolone was given to ophthalmopathy patients. The 100 discovery patients were randomly split 7:3 into training and test sets. What the study reported, not specific to this receptor: In validation, the model predicted progression to ophthalmopathy with 55% to 71% sensitivity and approximately 72% specificity, a median of roughly seven months before onset. Most expanded thyroid clonotypes (frequency above 0.001) were also detected in blood, a finding suggesting that blood repertoires may reflect thyroid immune responses. No statistical method was used to fix the sample size in advance, and group allocation was not hidden from the investigators. In cross-validation, a model built on a 13 V-J signature told ophthalmopathy apart from stable hyperthyroidism with 87.88% sensitivity and 81% to 82% specificity, and in testing the same model reached 80%/75%.

Graves' hyperthyroidism was defined as stable when no progression to ophthalmopathy occurred over 18 months of follow-up. The hyperthyroidism patients were between 18 and 65 years old and newly diagnosed, with a disease duration of less than 2 months. The study excluded patients with uncontrolled infections, other autoimmune diseases, pregnancy or lactation. Diagnoses relied on clinical symptoms, serum thyroxine and TRAb, thyroid ultrasound and orbital computed tomography. Ficoll-Paque density gradient centrifugation was used to isolate PBMCs from 8.5 to 10 ml of fresh peripheral blood. Trizol reagent was used to extract total RNA, and RNA quality was then checked on an Agilent 2100 Bioanalyzer. Amplification of TCR beta CDR3 regions was carried out from RNA transcripts. The TCR CDR3 was subjected to a first round of RT-PCR using the HTBI primer set and the Qiagen OneStep RT-PCR kit. Libraries were constructed in a second round of multiplex PCR, after which size selection and purification were carried out. The libraries were sequenced on an Illumina HiSeq2000 using paired-end 100 bp reads. On the authors' methods: SOAPnuke was used to process the raw data, throwing out any read that contained adapters or uncalled bases, had a mean Phred below 15, or lacked an exact constant-primer or identifier match. COPE v1.2.5 was used to merge the high-quality paired reads, and each unique nucleotide sequence was defined as a clonotype. Clonotypes were aligned to IMGT TRBV, TRBD and TRBJ reference segments using MiTCR v1.1. Analysis was restricted to V-J combinations with a frequency above 0.0001, which covered 99% to 99.2% of repertoires. A TCS score was defined as the ratio between F50 (clonal expansion) and ExV (chaos), using BLOSUM62-based TCRdist between CDR3 peptides within each V-J. Welch's t-statistics and random forest reduced approximately 520 V-J features to 10 to 15, which were used in a naive Bayes classifier (R e1071). Clones were called with MiXCR by TCRdb after fastp trimmed the public reads at Q25, and only in-frame beta chains were retained. A single entry per CDR3 protein holds the most common genes and DNA from its merged rows. Here the V and J calls rest on TCRdb's processing, not on the authors' analysis. For this sample there are some 300,000 distinct CDR3 sequences; roughly 15% appear just once. The ten largest account for 7% to 9.5% of the sample.

This clonotype appeared many times. The clone's antigen remains unknown. No base qualities exist here, and no much larger clone lies one base off it. The receptor's source is a middle-aged woman with Graves' hyperthyroidism. Input material: blood.

The nucleotide sequence is given as TGTGCCAGCAGTTTTACGCATGGCTACACCTTC. Its product reads: CASSFTHGYTF. The sequence joins TRBV28 to TRBJ1-2; a confident D gene designation cannot be given. Based on the germline V gene, the CDR1 and CDR2 sequences are MDHEN and SYDVKM. The junction shows trimming of 3 bases on V and 6 bases on J, plus 5 bases between the germline ends. The CDR3 contains 11 residues, cysteine and phenylalanine counted. Left in the record is the CDR3 DNA by itself, 33 bases read in frame from the first base.